Below, 23 T cell receptor beta chains from the same sample are listed, as sequenced in a study of blood T cell repertoires in COVID-19. Measured with immunoSEQ multiplex PCR; TCRdb has only the in-frame clones, and not every one. The table lists under 300,000 clones, approximately 87% of them singletons. The sequenced material came from peripheral blood. Every receptor here comes from a man in his sixties who had recovered from COVID-19.

This chain uses TRBV13 with TRBJ2-6; the match to TRBD1 covers 7 bases. J lost 0 bases, V lost 5 bases, and 7 bases had no gene match. The germline V gene has CDR1 PRHDT and CDR2 FYEKMQ (reference sequence). This CDR3 region has 17 residues. The DNA of the CDR3 is TGTGCCAGCAGCCGGGACAGAATACGCTCTGGGGCCAACGTCCTGACTTTC. This encodes CASSRDRIRSGANVLTF.

The CDR3 region has the DNA TGTGCCAGCAGTCTCGAGCGACAGTCGTATAGCAATCAGCCCCAGCATTTT. It specifies CASSLERQSYSNQPQHF. The chain recombines TRBV2 with TRBJ1-5, with D tentatively TRBD1 (5 bases). The CDR3 totals 17 residues. Germline CDR1 SNHLY, CDR2 FYNNEI. The V gene lost 5 bases and the J gene lost 0 bases, with 17 bases spanning the gap.

J is TRBJ1-6 and V is TRBV19; 9 bases map to TRBD1. V shed 6 bases, J shed 9 bases, and the junction held 12 bases outside the gene matches. Germline V gene lookup returns CDR1 LNHDA and CDR2 SQIVND (reference sequence). This CDR3 has 16 residues. The CDR3 region is CASRLAGTGFSSPLHF. For the CDR3, the DNA is TGTGCCAGTAGGCTGGCCGGGACAGGGTTTTCTTCACCCCTCCACTTT.

This clone came up a few times. The gene calls are TRBV27 and TRBJ1-1, with 7 bases that match TRBD1. V lost 0 bases to trimming and J lost 2 bases; unmatched junction nucleotides: 9. The CDR3 is 17 amino acids. Germline V lookup: CDR1 MNHEY, CDR2 SMNVEV (reference sequence). DNA of the CDR3: TGTGCCAGCAGTTTATCGAGGGGACAGACCCCTAACACTGAAGCTTTCTTT. It yields the protein CASSLSRGQTPNTEAFF.

This chain's CDR3 is CASSLKEGGPATQYF. The CDR3 nucleotides read TGTGCCAGCAGCTTGAAGGAGGGAGGCCCCGCAACCCAGTACTTC. V is TRBV5-6 and J is TRBJ2-5; tentative D call: TRBD2 (6 bases). Trimming removed 1 base at V and 8 bases at J, with 18 bases between. Germline V gene lookup returns CDR1 SGHDT and CDR2 YYEEEE. This CDR3 region has 15 residues.

The V call is TRBV13, the J call TRBJ2-1; a possible D gene is TRBD1 (7 bases). The germline V and J ends were trimmed by 7 bases and 7 bases, with 20 bases remaining between them. The CDR3 has 15 residues. Germline V gene lookup returns CDR1 PRHDT and CDR2 FYEKMQ (reference sequence). In nucleotides, the CDR3 is TGTGCCAGCACCGACCGGGCAGGGGGGACGAATGAGCAGTTCTTC. It specifies CASTDRAGGTNEQFF.

This chain joins TRBV3-1 (or the pseudogene TRBV3-2) and TRBJ1-4, with 11 bases lining up with TRBD1. With V trimmed by 4 bases and J by 3 bases, 7 bases remained unmatched. The CDR3 sequence is 17 residues long. Germline V CDR1 and CDR2: LGHDT, YNNKEL (reference sequence). This CDR3 reads CASSRRDRGRSNEKLFF. In DNA, the CDR3 is TGTGCCAGCAGCCGACGGGACAGGGGGAGATCTAATGAAAAACTGTTTTTT.

The CDR3 bases are TGTGCCAGCAGCCAACTAGCGGGGGGCCATTACACAGATACGCAGTATTTT. This sequence encodes CASSQLAGGHYTDTQYF. The chain is built from TRBV11-2 and TRBJ2-3; 12 bases line up with TRBD2. J was trimmed by 2 bases and V by 5 bases; bases with no gene match: 8. CDR1 is SGHAT and CDR2 is FQNNGV in the germline V gene. The CDR3 has 17 amino acids.

In its sample, this clone was seen once. The chain has TRBV28 and TRBJ1-3; D unclear. The CDR3 consists of 14 residues. Germline V gene sequence: CDR1 MDHEN, CDR2 SYDVKM. Between the trimmed V and J ends, which lost 1 base and 2 bases, there was a span of 6 bases. The CDR3 DNA reads TGTGCCAGCAGTTTATCTCGAGCTGGAAACACCATATATTTT. This translates into CASSLSRAGNTIYF.

The chain employs TRBV30 and TRBJ2-5; 9 nucleotides agree with TRBD2. The CDR3 is 16 amino acids. Germline V gives CDR1 GTSNPN, CDR2 SVGIG (reference sequence). The J segment lost 0 bases and the V segment lost 5 bases, leaving 10 bases of the junction unmatched. The CDR3 DNA sequence: TGTGCCTGGTCGGGGGGTAGCGGGGGAGACCAAGAGACCCAGTACTTC. This encodes CAWSGGSGGDQETQYF.

This clone was counted between two and nine times. Distinct nucleotide sequences in the sample also encode this CDR3. CDR3 protein: CAWSPDGVNTEAFF. Written as DNA, the CDR3 is TGTGCCTGGAGCCCTGACGGAGTGAACACTGAAGCTTTCTTT. This chain joins TRBV30 and TRBJ1-1; D call uncertain. This CDR3 has 14 amino acids. V lost 3 bases and J 0 bases, leaving 11 bases between the germline ends. Germline V gene sequence: CDR1 GTSNPN, CDR2 SVGIG (reference sequence).

A remark on this clone: The same CDR3 is also encoded by other DNA sequences in this sample. The rearrangement links TRBV5-1 to TRBJ2-7; 7 nucleotides line up with TRBD1. Germline V gene sequence: CDR1 SGHRS, CDR2 YFSETQ. The CDR3 runs to 15 residues. V was pared by 4 bases and J by 1 base, with 8 bases of the junction left unmatched. CDR3 bases: TGCGCCAGCAGCACGCGGACAGGAAGTTCCTACGAGCAGTACTTC. Protein sequence: CASSTRTGSSYEQYF.

The chain carries TRBV11-2 and TRBJ2-7; D is unclear. Germline loops: CDR1 SGHAT, CDR2 FQNNGV. The CDR3 covers 12 residues. V shed 5 bases and J shed 6 bases, with 11 bases lying between them. In DNA form, the CDR3 reads TGTGCCAGCAGCCTGCCGCGACTCGAGCAGTACTTC. Translated: CASSLPRLEQYF.

This clone was detected ten times or more. This chain joins TRBV14 and TRBJ2-3, with TRBD2 matching over 11 bases. This CDR3 region has 18 residues. Trimming cost V 0 bases and J 0 bases; bases outside gene matches: 5. Germline values: CDR1 SGHDN, CDR2 FVKESK. The CDR3: CASSQEGRLAGSTDTQYF. In DNA form, the CDR3 reads TGTGCCAGCAGCCAAGAAGGCAGACTAGCGGGGAGCACAGATACGCAGTATTTT.

The chain links TRBV5-1 to TRBJ2-6; D gene uncertain. V was shortened by 2 bases and J by 0 bases, with 9 bases between the two germline ends. The CDR3 is 16 residues long. CDR1 is SGHRS and CDR2 is YFSETQ in the germline V gene. Here the CDR3 reads CASSLPGLSGANVLTF. Here the CDR3 DNA reads TGCGCCAGCAGCTTACCAGGCCTCTCTGGGGCCAACGTCCTGACTTTC.

The gene calls are TRBV11-2 and TRBJ2-7; tentatively, D is TRBD2 (6 bases). Germline assignment: CDR1 SGHAT and CDR2 FQNNGV. Trimming removed 6 bases from V and 4 bases from J, with 13 bases in between. CDR3 length: 13 residues. In DNA form, the CDR3 reads TGTGCCAGCAGGGGCGGGGCTAATTACGAGCAGTACTTC. The encoded protein is CASRGGANYEQYF.

The rearrangement joins TRBV15 to TRBJ2-6; tentative D call: TRBD1 (6 bases). The CDR3 has 19 amino acids. CDR1 is LNHNV and CDR2 is YYDKDF in the germline V gene (reference sequence). V was shortened by 5 bases and J by 0 bases, with 20 bases between the two germline ends. CDR3 sequence reads: CATSGRRQGKSSGANVLTF. As DNA, the CDR3 is TGTGCCACCAGCGGCCGCAGGCAGGGGAAGAGCTCTGGGGCCAACGTCCTGACTTTC.

The chain joins TRBV27 to TRBJ1-2; 8 positions match TRBD1. The V gene's germline CDR1 is MNHEY and CDR2 SMNVEV (reference sequence). The CDR3 sequence is 16 residues long. V dropped 6 bases and J dropped 8; count of bases not matched to a gene: 17. The CDR3 nucleotides are TGTGCCAGCAGCCGACGACAGGGGCCCCGAGGATTCGGCTACACCTTC. Translation: CASSRRQGPRGFGYTF.

The rearrangement links TRBV7-2 to TRBJ1-1; D remains unclear. Germline CDR1 is SGHTA and CDR2 is FQGNSA. The CDR3 has 13 residues. V shed 3 bases and J shed 1 base, with 6 bases lying between them. The CDR3 reads CASSFGKNTEAFF. CDR3 nucleotides: TGTGCCAGCAGCTTCGGGAAGAACACTGAAGCTTTCTTT.

This clone was seen a few times. Other DNA sequences in this specimen translate into the identical CDR3. The V and J genes are TRBV6-5 and TRBJ1-2; 10 bases are shared with TRBD1. CDR1 is MNHEY and CDR2 is SVGAGI in the germline V gene. This CDR3 is 14 amino acids long. V lost 6 bases to trimming and J lost 8 bases; unmatched junction nucleotides: 9. The CDR3 DNA sequence: TGTGCCAGCAGCCCACCGACAGGGGGCGAGGGCTACACCTTC. The encoded protein is CASSPPTGGEGYTF.

This clone appeared once. The chain combines TRBV3-1 (or the pseudogene TRBV3-2) with TRBJ2-3; 9 bases fit TRBD2. CDR1 is LGHDT, CDR2 YNNKEL, per germline (reference sequence). The trim removed 2 bases at V and 4 bases at J, leaving 10 bases unmatched. This CDR3 is 17 amino acids long. The CDR3: CASSQTNLAGRADTQYF. The CDR3 DNA reads as TGTGCCAGCAGCCAAACTAATCTAGCGGGGCGCGCAGATACGCAGTATTTT.

The table lists this clone with a few counts. The chain has TRBV2 and TRBJ1-2, with D possibly being TRBD1 (6 bases). Germline V gene sequence: CDR1 SNHLY, CDR2 FYNNEI. V lost 6 bases, J lost 4 bases, and 15 bases lay in between. CDR3 length equals 14 residues. The CDR3 loop reads CASSLESRGYGYTF. For the CDR3, the DNA is TGTGCCAGCAGCCTAGAGTCCAGGGGCTATGGCTACACCTTC.

The chain joins TRBV7-2 to TRBJ1-1, with 7 bases fitting TRBD1. Germline loops: CDR1 SGHTA, CDR2 FQGNSA. This CDR3 is 15 amino acids long. J lost 5 bases, V lost 5 bases, and 11 bases had no gene match. CDR3 in amino acids: CASSPQTGIGTEAFF. CDR3 nucleotides: TGTGCCAGCAGCCCCCAGACAGGGATTGGGACTGAAGCTTTCTTT.